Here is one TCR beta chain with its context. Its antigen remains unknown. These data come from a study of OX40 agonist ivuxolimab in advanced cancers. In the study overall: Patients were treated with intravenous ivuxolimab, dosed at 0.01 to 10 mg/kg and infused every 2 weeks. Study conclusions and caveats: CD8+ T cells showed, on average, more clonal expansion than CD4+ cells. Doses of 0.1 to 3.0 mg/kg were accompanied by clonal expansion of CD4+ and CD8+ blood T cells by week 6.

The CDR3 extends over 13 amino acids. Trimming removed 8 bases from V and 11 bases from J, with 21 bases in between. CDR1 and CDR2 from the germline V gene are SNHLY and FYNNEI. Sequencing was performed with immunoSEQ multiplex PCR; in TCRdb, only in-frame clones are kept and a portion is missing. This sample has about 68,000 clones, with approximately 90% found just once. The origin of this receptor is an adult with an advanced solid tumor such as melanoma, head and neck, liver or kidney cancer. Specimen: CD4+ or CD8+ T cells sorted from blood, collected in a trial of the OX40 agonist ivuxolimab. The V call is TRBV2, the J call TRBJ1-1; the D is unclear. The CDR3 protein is CASGARSYVAAFF. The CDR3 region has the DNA TGTGCCAGCGGAGCCCGAAGCTACGTAGCGGCTTTCTTT.